A selection of T cell receptor beta chains follows, all from one sample in a study of neoadjuvant nivolumab and ipilimumab in lung cancer. Measured with immunoSEQ multiplex PCR; TCRdb has only the in-frame clones, and not every one. The table lists about 15,000 clones, about two thirds of them singletons. The source was peripheral blood, collected after neoadjuvant nivolumab, alone or with ipilimumab, at or shortly before surgery. The receptors were gathered from an adult with non-small cell lung cancer. The CDR3 runs from the conserved cysteine through the conserved F or W. D genes are given only for firm matches. The size of a clone is reported for some rows only, either as once, few or many, or as a class for expanded clones.

d_gene	len	v_gene	abundance	j_gene	CDR3nt	CDR3aa
NA	12	TRBV30	NA	TRBJ2-7	TGTGCCTGGAGTGTACAGGGCTACGAGCAGTACTTC	CAWSVQGYEQYF
NA	14	TRBV18	NA	TRBJ1-2	TGTGCCAGCTCACCCTTATCGGGGATCTATGGCTACACCTTC	CASSPLSGIYGYTF
NA	11	TRBV2	NA	TRBJ2-7	TGTGCCAGCGGCGAATACTACGAGCAGTACTTC	CASGEYYEQYF
NA	12	TRBV30	NA	TRBJ1-2	TGTGCGTTGACCCTCGGGGCCTATGGCTACACCTTC	CALTLGAYGYTF
TRBD1	15	TRBV6-1	NA	TRBJ2-1	TGTGCCAGCAGTGAAGTGGCAGGGGGCGAGGATGAGCAGTTCTTC	CASSEVAGGEDEQFF
TRBD1	14	TRBV30	NA	TRBJ1-1	TGTGCCTGGAGTACCGGGACAGCGAACACTGAAGCTTTCTTT	CAWSTGTANTEAFF
NA	15	TRBV5-5	NA	TRBJ2-4	TGTGCCAGCAGCTCAGCTCAGGGGGAGGAAAACATTCAGTACTTC	CASSSAQGEENIQYF
NA	14	TRBV30	NA	TRBJ1-4	TGTGCCTGCCAGGACAAGGGGGGGAATGAAAAACTGTTTTTT	CACQDKGGNEKLFF
NA	13	TRBV30	NA	TRBJ1-1	TGTGCCTGGAGTGTACATAGGAACACTGAAGCTTTCTTT	CAWSVHRNTEAFF
TRBD2	14	TRBV29-1	NA	TRBJ2-1	TGCAGCGTTACTAGCGGGAGGGGCTCCAATGAGCAGTTCTTC	CSVTSGRGSNEQFF
NA	14	TRBV6-5	NA	TRBJ1-5	TGTGCCAGCAGTTACTCGAGGGTCAATCAGCCCCAGCATTTT	CASSYSRVNQPQHF
NA	13	TRBV11-2	NA	TRBJ2-7	TGTGCCAGCAGCTTAGAGGGGCCCTACGAGCAGTACTTC	CASSLEGPYEQYF
TRBD2	16	TRBV30	NA	TRBJ2-3	TGTGCCTGGAGTGTACAAGCGGGAGTCGTCACAGATACGCAGTATTTT	CAWSVQAGVVTDTQYF
NA	14	TRBV4-2	few	TRBJ2-1	TGTGCCAGCAGCCAAGATGGATATCGCAATGAGCAGTTCTTC	CASSQDGYRNEQFF
NA	15	TRBV6-5	NA	TRBJ2-1	TGTGCCAGCAGGTCCAAGTTGGGATCCTACAATGAGCAGTTCTTC	CASRSKLGSYNEQFF
TRBD2	16	TRBV5-1	NA	TRBJ2-2	TGCGCCAGCAGCCCCCGGACTAGCGGGACTCCCGGGGAGCTGTTTTTT	CASSPRTSGTPGELFF
NA	12	TRBV11-3	NA	TRBJ2-2	TGTGCCAGCAGCCCCTTGGCCGGGGAGCTGTTTTTT	CASSPLAGELFF
NA	15	TRBV6-5	NA	TRBJ1-1	TGTGCCAGCAGTCCCAGACCGGGGGTGAACACTGAAGCTTTCTTT	CASSPRPGVNTEAFF
NA	15	TRBV11-2	NA	TRBJ2-5	TGTGCCAGCAGCTCCCTTGATGGGAGGCAAGAGACCCAGTACTTC	CASSSLDGRQETQYF
NA	16	TRBV7-2	once	TRBJ1-2	TGTGCCAGCAGCTTAGTCCCCGGCAGACTCAACTATGGCTACACCTTC	CASSLVPGRLNYGYTF
TRBD2	15	TRBV11-3	few	TRBJ2-5	TGTGCCAGCAGCTTAGGGGTAGCGGGAGGAGAGACCCAGTACTTC	CASSLGVAGGETQYF
TRBD1	15	TRBV4-2	NA	TRBJ2-1	TGTGCCAGCAGCCTTTCAGGGGGTAATTACAATGAGCAGTTCTTC	CASSLSGGNYNEQFF
NA	13	TRBV18	NA	TRBJ1-5	TGTGCCAGCTCACCCCCGGGGGTGCAGCCCCAGCATTTT	CASSPPGVQPQHF
NA	15	TRBV5-1	once	TRBJ1-1	TGCGCCAGCAGCTTGGGCGGGACGGGAAACACTGAAGCTTTCTTT	CASSLGGTGNTEAFF
NA	12	TRBV5-1	NA	TRBJ2-5	TGCGCCAGCAGAGGAGGTGAAGAGACCCAGTACTTC	CASRGGEETQYF
NA	11	TRBV27	few	TRBJ2-7	TGTGCCAGCAGCATGGGGGGCGAGCAGTACTTC	CASSMGGEQYF
NA	14	TRBV11-3	NA	TRBJ1-1	TGTGCCAGCAGTTCTGGGGGAGGGGACACTGAAGCTTTCTTT	CASSSGGGDTEAFF
NA	15	TRBV9	NA	TRBJ2-1	TGTGCCAGCAGCGTAGGGGGCGTCTCGGTCAATGAGCAGTTCTTC	CASSVGGVSVNEQFF
NA	14	TRBV5-5	few	TRBJ1-1	TGTGCCAGCAGCTTCGCAACGCAGAACACTGAAGCTTTCTTT	CASSFATQNTEAFF
NA	15	TRBV30	NA	TRBJ1-2	TGTGCCTGGAGCGAACAAACAGGGAGATCCTATGGCTACACCTTC	CAWSEQTGRSYGYTF
NA	14	TRBV10-2	NA	TRBJ2-2	TGCGCCAGCAGGGCGGCCACGAACACCGGGGAGCTGTTTTTT	CASRAATNTGELFF
NA	12	TRBV25-1	few	TRBJ2-3	TGTGCCAGCAGTGCCGATGTGGATACGCAGTATTTT	CASSADVDTQYF
TRBD1	13	TRBV6-1	few	TRBJ1-2	TGTGCCAGCAGTGACCGGGACAGGGCTGGCTACACCTTC	CASSDRDRAGYTF
NA	15	TRBV7-9	NA	TRBJ1-5	TGTGCCAGCAGCTTAAACGGGGCGAGCAATCAGCCCCAGCATTTT	CASSLNGASNQPQHF
NA	13	TRBV2	NA	TRBJ1-1	TGTGCCAGCAGTGCCACAGGGAGGGCTGAAGCTTTCTTT	CASSATGRAEAFF
NA	14	TRBV5-1	NA	TRBJ2-7	TGCGCCAGCAGCCAGGACAGTCTCTCCTACGAGCAGTACTTC	CASSQDSLSYEQYF
NA	14	TRBV7-9	NA	TRBJ2-6	TGTGCCAGCAGCTACTACTCTGGGGCCAACGTCCTGACTTTC	CASSYYSGANVLTF
NA	15	TRBV18	few	TRBJ1-5	TGTGCCAGCTCACCGGGGACAACTAGCAATCAGCCCCAGCATTTT	CASSPGTTSNQPQHF
NA	15	TRBV5-1	NA	TRBJ2-7	TGCGCCAGCTCTCCAAGATCCTCGACCTTCTACGAGCAGTACTTC	CASSPRSSTFYEQYF
TRBD1	15	TRBV18	NA	TRBJ1-4	TGTGCCAGCTCGCTTATGGCGGGACAGGGAGAAAAACTGTTTTTT	CASSLMAGQGEKLFF
TRBD1	15	TRBV18	NA	TRBJ2-6	TGTGCCAGCTCGTGGACAGGGGGCGAGGCCAACGTCCTGACTTTC	CASSWTGGEANVLTF
NA	15	TRBV7-9	few	TRBJ1-1	TGTGCCAGCAGCTTAGAAGGGACGCCAGCTCCTGAAGCTTTCTTT	CASSLEGTPAPEAFF
TRBD2	14	TRBV30	NA	TRBJ2-2	TGTGCCTGGAGTGTACGGGGGGGCACCGGGGAGCTGTTTTTT	CAWSVRGGTGELFF
NA	16	TRBV2	few	TRBJ1-2	TGTGCCAGATACTTCGGGAGGCTAGAAGCTAACTATGGCTACACCTTC	CARYFGRLEANYGYTF
TRBD2	15	TRBV11-2	NA	TRBJ2-5	TGTGCCAGCAGCTGGACTAGCGGGCCGCAAGAGACCCAGTACTTC	CASSWTSGPQETQYF
NA	13	TRBV5-1	NA	TRBJ1-2	TGCGCCAGCAGCCTAGGACCGAACTATGGCTACACCTTC	CASSLGPNYGYTF
NA	15	TRBV5-1	once	TRBJ1-1	TGCGCCAGCAGCTCTTCCGGGACGGCAAACACTGAAGCTTTCTTT	CASSSSGTANTEAFF
TRBD1	15	TRBV5-1	many	TRBJ2-7	TGCGCCAGCAGCTTGGGGACAGGCCCGGCCTACGAGCAGTACTTC	CASSLGTGPAYEQYF
NA	12	TRBV2	few	TRBJ2-2	TGTGCCGGTTCCCTGGGGAGAGGGGAGCTGTTTTTT	CAGSLGRGELFF
TRBD1	13	TRBV25-1	NA	TRBJ2-7	TGTGCCACCAGAGGACAGGGGGCAGTCGAGCAGTACTTC	CATRGQGAVEQYF
NA	14	TRBV5-1	NA	TRBJ1-2	TGCGCCAGCAGATTTGGCCAGGGAGTTTATGGCTACACCTTC	CASRFGQGVYGYTF
NA	13	TRBV30	NA	TRBJ1-1	TGTGCCTGGAGTAGGCAGGTAAACACTGAAGCTTTCTTT	CAWSRQVNTEAFF
TRBD2	17	TRBV7-7	NA	TRBJ2-1	TGTGCTAGCAGCTTAGCGAGCATGTCTAGCGGGACGGCTGAGCAGTTCTTC	CASSLASMSSGTAEQFF
TRBD1	15	TRBV5-1	NA	TRBJ2-7	TGCGCCAGCAGCCCCTGGACAGGGGGCGGGAACGAGCAGTACTTC	CASSPWTGGGNEQYF